This T cell receptor (beta chain) was identified in a study of cytomegalovirus exposure and HLA in healthy donors. It was with 60 Vbeta and 13 Jbeta primers that the PCR ran. Some clones are missing from TCRdb's copy, which holds only in-frame ones; the method was immunoSEQ multiplex PCR. The sample gives some 130,000 clones, roughly three quarters of which show up once; approximately 2.1% is in the top ten. The TCR was taken from a man aged 25 to 45 in good health and CMV-seronegative. Sequenced sample: PBMCs.

Here the CDR3 DNA reads TGTGCCTTCAGGGAGGGCTCGGGGGACGAGCAGTACTTC. This codes for CAFREGSGDEQYF. The chain recombines TRBV7-9 with TRBJ2-7, with TRBD2 matching 7 bases. Germline CDR1 reads SEHNR; CDR2 reads FQNEAQ (reference sequence). The CDR3 is made up of 13 amino acids. Germline trimming cut 11 bases from V and 5 bases from J; bases unmatched to any gene: 12.